This T cell receptor beta chain was sequenced in a study of post-analysis software for immune sequencing data. Study results and caveats: Five or six TRBV segments were more frequent in patients than controls; TRBV5-6, TRBV5-1 and TRBV20-1 belonged to this group.

The germline V and J ends were trimmed by 4 bases and 1 base, with 11 bases remaining between them. The CDR3 is 14 residues long. From germline, CDR1 is SGHRS and CDR2 YFSETQ. This clonotype has just one count. What it recognizes is unknown. Carried by the TCR beta cDNA libraries were unique molecular identifiers. It was from roughly 1.1 to 9.2 million T cells that 500,000 or so cDNA molecules came. MiXCR, applied by TCRdb to the PCR reads, yields one record per CDR3 protein. The table has about 620,000 distinct CDR3 sequences, roughly 45% seen once. The rearrangement uses TRBV5-1 and TRBJ2-5; perhaps TRBD1 as D (5 bases). The source material was blood. The receptor was isolated from a girl aged 5 to 17 with multiple sclerosis. The CDR3 nucleotides read TGCGCCAGCAGCGTGACAGTTACCCAAGAGACCCAGTACTTC. Translating it yields CASSVTVTQETQYF.